This T cell receptor (beta chain) was retrieved from a study of cytomegalovirus exposure and HLA in healthy donors. A multiplex PCR was run with 60 Vbeta primers and 13 Jbeta primers. Generated by immunoSEQ multiplex PCR, the TCRdb table keeps only in-frame clones and is missing some. In the table there are some 130,000 clones, roughly 82% of which are singletons. This clonotype was obtained from a man in his thirties or forties in good health and CMV-seronegative. Material for sequencing was PBMCs.

CDR3 sequence reads: CASSTFRDSFTDTQYF. The DNA for the CDR3 is TGTGCCAGCAGCACCTTTAGGGACAGCTTCACAGATACGCAGTATTTT. The chain is built from TRBV21-1 and TRBJ2-3; whether TRBD1, the table's D call, matches the DNA was not checked. TRBV21-1 is annotated as a pseudogene. This CDR3 has 16 amino acids.